What follows are 10 T cell receptor beta chains derived from one specimen sequenced in a study of cytomegalovirus exposure and HLA in healthy donors. PCR was performed using 60 Vbeta and 13 Jbeta primers. Clones were read by immunoSEQ multiplex PCR, and TCRdb kept only the in-frame ones, dropping some. The sample records around 130,000 clones, about two thirds being singletons. The sequenced sample was PBMCs. The receptors stem from a woman aged 60-70 years in good health and CMV-seropositive.

This clone turned up a few times. The V gene is TRBV5-5, the J gene TRBJ1-2, with D possibly TRBD1 on 5 matching bases. The CDR3 spans 13 residues. Trimming removed 3 bases at V and 7 bases at J, with 13 bases between. Germline V gene data show CDR1 as SGHKS and CDR2 as YYEKEE (reference sequence). This CDR3 reads CASSWDSRIGYTF. Written as DNA, the CDR3 is TGTGCCAGCAGCTGGGACTCGAGAATTGGCTACACCTTC.

This rearrangement joins TRBV7-2 to TRBJ2-5; 14 nucleotides match TRBD2. V lost 4 bases, J lost 5 bases, and 6 bases stayed unmatched. The CDR3 is made up of 16 amino acids. Germline CDR1 and CDR2: SGHTA and FQGNSA. The CDR3 here is CASSSRLAGGQETQYF. CDR3 bases: TGTGCCAGCAGCTCAAGACTAGCGGGGGGGCAGGAGACCCAGTACTTC.

The chain links TRBV27 to TRBJ2-1; 12 nucleotides match TRBD2. The J segment lost 7 bases and the V segment lost 3 bases, leaving 7 bases of the junction unmatched. Germline CDR1 reads MNHEY; CDR2 reads SMNVEV (reference sequence). This CDR3 has 16 amino acids. CDR3 nucleotide sequence: TGTGCCAGCAGTTTCCCTAGCGGGGGGGCTGGAAATGAGCAGTTCTTC. Its translation is CASSFPSGGAGNEQFF.

This sequence joins TRBV25-1 and TRBJ1-2; D not resolved. Trimming took 0 bases from V and 6 from J, leaving 8 bases between them. The CDR3 totals 13 residues. Germline loops: CDR1 MGHDK, CDR2 SYGVNS. CDR3 nucleotides: TGTGCCAGCAGTGAATATACCGGGAATGGCTACACCTTC. Translated, it gives CASSEYTGNGYTF.

This chain connects TRBV5-4 to TRBJ2-3; possible D gene TRBD1, 5 bases. The CDR3 has 14 amino acids. Trimming pared 4 bases from V and 2 bases from J, leaving 11 bases between. CDR1 is SGHNT, CDR2 YYREEE, per germline (reference sequence). The CDR3 coding sequence is TGTGCCAGCAGCACAGGTTACTACACAGATACGCAGTATTTT. Its translation: CASSTGYYTDTQYF. Full variable domain (missing parts from reference TRBV5-4 and TRBJ2-3): ETGVTQSPTHLIKTRGQQVTLRCSSQSGHNTVSWYQQALGQGPQFIFQYYREEENGRGNFPPRFSGLQFPNYSSELNVNALELDDSALYLCASSTGYYTDTQYFGPGTRLTVL.

V usage is TRBV6-6 and J usage is TRBJ1-1, with a tentative D call TRBD1 (6 bases). The CDR3 totals 15 residues. Germline V gene lookup returns CDR1 MNHNY and CDR2 SVGAGI (reference sequence). V was clipped by 6 bases and J by 5 bases, with 19 bases between them. As DNA, the CDR3 is TGTGCCAGCAGGTTGGGGGCGGAAAAGGGTACTGAAGCTTTCTTT. Translating gives CASRLGAEKGTEAFF.

This clone showed up just a few times. The V and J genes are TRBV5-1 and TRBJ1-2; D is unclear. This CDR3 comprises 16 residues. The V gene's germline CDR1 is SGHRS and CDR2 YFSETQ. Between the trimmed V and J ends, which lost 4 bases and 1 base, there was a span of 17 bases. The CDR3 DNA reads as TGCGCCAGCAGCCCTGGAGTGCCGCCTAATAACTATGGCTACACCTTC. Amino acid sequence: CASSPGVPPNNYGYTF.

This clone was observed a few times. This specimen includes other DNA sequences encoding the same CDR3. The chain recombines TRBV6-6 with TRBJ1-4, with a weak D call TRBD1 (6 bases). The CDR3 has 14 amino acids. V lost 4 bases and J 2 bases, leaving 8 bases between the germline ends. CDR1 MNHNY and CDR2 SVGAGI come from the germline V gene (reference sequence). CDR3 amino acids: CASSSQGTNEKLFF. CDR3 DNA: TGTGCCAGCAGTTCCCAGGGGACTAATGAAAAACTGTTTTTT.

The count of this clone is one. The chain uses TRBV6-5 and TRBJ2-4; TRBD1 aligns across 9 bases. Germline lookup yields CDR1 MNHEY and CDR2 SVGAGI. V trimming: 4 bases; J trimming: 6 bases; junction bases outside the gene matches: 10. CDR3 size: 16 residues. CDR3: CASSSYRGRGINIQYF. DNA of the CDR3: TGTGCCAGCAGTTCCTACAGGGGGCGGGGGATAAACATTCAGTACTTC.

V is TRBV5-1 and J is TRBJ1-4, with D tentatively TRBD1 (6 bases). The V end lost 3 bases, the J end lost 7 bases, and 16 bases lay between the germline ends. Germline CDR1 SGHRS, CDR2 YFSETQ. This CDR3 comprises 15 residues. The chain's CDR3 is CASSWGGGLGEKLFF. The CDR3 DNA reads as TGCGCCAGCAGCTGGGGGGGCGGCCTTGGTGAAAAACTGTTTTTT.